The entry that follows covers one TCR beta chain sequence. These data are taken from a study of OX40 agonist ivuxolimab in advanced cancers. Per the germline V gene, CDR1 is MNHNY and CDR2 is SVGAGI (reference sequence). The CDR3 is made up of 16 amino acids. The V end lost 3 bases, the J end lost 5 bases, and 19 bases lay between the germline ends. Produced via immunoSEQ multiplex PCR; TCRdb's table is partial and in-frame only. The repertoire holds thousands of clones, with around 84% as singletons. The sequencing used CD4+ or CD8+ T cells sorted from blood, collected in a trial of the OX40 agonist ivuxolimab. V usage is TRBV6-6 and J usage is TRBJ1-2, with D maybe TRBD1 (5 bases). The clonotype comes from an adult with an advanced solid tumor such as melanoma, head and neck, liver or kidney cancer. The CDR3, as DNA: TGTGCCAGCAGTTATATGGGGGATTGGGACGGGTATGGCTACACCTTC. Translating gives CASSYMGDWDGYGYTF.